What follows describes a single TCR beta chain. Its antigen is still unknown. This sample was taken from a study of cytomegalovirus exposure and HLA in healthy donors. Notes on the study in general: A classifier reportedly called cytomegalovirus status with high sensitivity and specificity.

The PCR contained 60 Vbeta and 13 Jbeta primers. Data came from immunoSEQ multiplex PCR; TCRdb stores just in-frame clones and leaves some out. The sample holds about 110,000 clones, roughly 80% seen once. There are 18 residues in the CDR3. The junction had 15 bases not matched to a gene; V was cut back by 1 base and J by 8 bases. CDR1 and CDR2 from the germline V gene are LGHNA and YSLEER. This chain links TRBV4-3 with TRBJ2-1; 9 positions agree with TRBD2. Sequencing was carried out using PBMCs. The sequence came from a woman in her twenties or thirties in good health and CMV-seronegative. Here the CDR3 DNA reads TGCGCCAGCAGCCAAGGTCCTACGCGGGAGGGCCCGGGCCATGAGCAGTTCTTC. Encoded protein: CASSQGPTREGPGHEQFF.